These 27 T cell receptor beta chains originate from one sample sequenced in a study of shared clonotypes between healthy human individuals. Assay: immunoSEQ multiplex PCR; the TCRdb copy retains only in-frame clones and omits some. The repertoire holds over 2 million clones, with roughly 94% as singletons. Sequencing was done on a sample of naive CD4+ T cells sorted from blood. The subset is: CD45RA+ positively selected. These receptors originate from a man younger than 35 in good health.

As concerns this clone: Within the sample, other DNA sequences also encode this same CDR3. V usage is TRBV10-1 and J usage is TRBJ1-1, with 7 bases fitting TRBD1. The CDR3 has 14 amino acids. Germline values: CDR1 WNHNN, CDR2 SYGVQD (reference sequence). With 6 bases clipped from V and 5 bases from J, the junction kept 9 bases outside the gene matches. The CDR3 loop reads CASSGNRGGTEAFF. CDR3 in DNA: TGCGCCAGCAGCGGTAACAGGGGCGGAACTGAAGCTTTCTTT.

The V gene is TRBV7-9, the J gene TRBJ2-1; D is undetermined. Between the trimmed V and J ends, which lost 2 bases and 7 bases, there was a span of 18 bases. CDR3 length: 16 residues. Germline V CDR1 and CDR2: SEHNR, FQNEAQ (reference sequence). The DNA for the CDR3 is TGTGCCAGCAGCTTATCGTATTCGTATACCGAGAATGAGCAGTTCTTC. This sequence encodes CASSLSYSYTENEQFF. The variable domain in full, with the rest retrieved from reference TRBV7-9 and TRBJ2-1, is DTGVSQNPRHKITKRGQNVTFRCDPISEHNRLYWYRQTLGQGPEFLTYFQNEAQLEKSRLLSDRFSAERPKGSFSTLEIQRTEQGDSAMYLCASSLSYSYTENEQFFGPGTRLTVL.

The chain recombines TRBV2 with TRBJ1-1; D might be TRBD1 (6 bases). Germline V gene lookup returns CDR1 SNHLY and CDR2 FYNNEI. V was trimmed by 8 bases and J by 1 base, leaving 8 bases between them. The CDR3 is 12 residues long. CDR3 nucleotide sequence: TGTGCCAGCCTGACAGGGAACACTGAAGCTTTCTTT. Its translation is CASLTGNTEAFF.

On this clone: Other DNA variants within this sample encode the same CDR3. The J gene is TRBJ2-2, the V gene TRBV5-4; tentative D call: TRBD1 (6 bases). V lost 2 bases and J 3 bases, leaving 11 bases between the germline ends. The germline V gene encodes CDR1 SGHNT and CDR2 YYREEE (reference sequence). The CDR3 has 15 amino acids. This chain's CDR3 is CASSFQQGDTGELFF. In DNA form, the CDR3 reads TGTGCCAGCAGCTTTCAACAGGGCGACACCGGGGAGCTGTTTTTT. Based on the CDR3 plus reference TRBV5-4 and TRBJ2-2, the full variable domain is ETGVTQSPTHLIKTRGQQVTLRCSSQSGHNTVSWYQQALGQGPQFIFQYYREEENGRGNFPPRFSGLQFPNYSSELNVNALELDDSALYLCASSFQQGDTGELFFGEGSRLTVL.

The chain is built from TRBV6-1 and TRBJ2-1; D is unresolved. The germline CDR1 and CDR2 sequences are MNHNS and SASEGT. This CDR3 has 15 amino acids. Between the trimmed V and J ends, which lost 7 bases and 0 bases, there was a span of 13 bases. CDR3: CASTAGYSSYNEQFF. The DNA for the CDR3 is TGTGCCAGCACAGCAGGTTATAGCTCCTACAATGAGCAGTTCTTC.

The rearrangement links TRBV10-3 to TRBJ2-1, with 13 bases fitting TRBD2. Per germline, CDR1 ENHRY and CDR2 SYGVKD. This CDR3 is 15 amino acids long. V lost 4 bases, J lost 4 bases, and 1 base stayed unmatched. The CDR3 spells CAISGGLAGYNEQFF. In DNA, the CDR3 is TGTGCCATCAGTGGGGGACTAGCGGGGTACAATGAGCAGTTCTTC.

The V and J genes are TRBV4-1 and TRBJ1-1; no clear D gene. CDR3 size: 17 residues. Trimming stripped 0 bases from V and 1 base from J, with 15 bases between. Looked up from germline, CDR1 is MGHRA and CDR2 is YSYEKL. The CDR3, as DNA: TGCGCCAGCAGCCAAGATCCCAGCGGCAGGTCGAACACTGAAGCTTTCTTT. It encodes CASSQDPSGRSNTEAFF.

J is TRBJ1-1 and V is TRBV6-6; D gene ambiguous. CDR3 length equals 13 residues. Germline CDR1 is MNHNY and CDR2 is SVGAGI (reference sequence). With 7 bases removed from V and 0 bases from J, the gap between germline ends came to 9 bases. This CDR3 is CASTDSMNTEAFF. The CDR3, as DNA: TGTGCCAGCACTGACTCCATGAACACTGAAGCTTTCTTT.

V is TRBV7-9 and J is TRBJ1-2; 7 positions match TRBD1. V lost 5 bases, J lost 6 bases, and 12 bases stayed unmatched. CDR1 is SEHNR and CDR2 is FQNEAQ in the germline V gene (reference sequence). The CDR3 length is 15 residues. The CDR3 region is CASSLLLSGTDGYTF. The CDR3 nucleotides read TGTGCCAGCAGCCTCCTTCTTTCCGGGACAGATGGCTACACCTTC. Using reference TRBV7-9 and TRBJ1-2 for the parts outside the CDR3, the full variable domain is DTGVSQNPRHKITKRGQNVTFRCDPISEHNRLYWYRQTLGQGPEFLTYFQNEAQLEKSRLLSDRFSAERPKGSFSTLEIQRTEQGDSAMYLCASSLLLSGTDGYTFGSGTRLTVV.

V and J are TRBV15 and TRBJ1-1; D gene uncertain. Germline-derived CDR1 and CDR2 are LNHNV and YYDKDF (reference sequence). Between the trimmed V and J ends, which lost 2 bases and 3 bases, there was a span of 13 bases. The CDR3 is made up of 15 amino acids. CDR3 sequence reads: CATSRRNSWDTEAFF. CDR3 bases: TGTGCCACCAGCAGACGGAACTCATGGGACACTGAAGCTTTCTTT.

The chain couples TRBV6-5 to TRBJ2-5; D uncertain. The CDR3 covers 13 residues. V lost 6 bases, J lost 4 bases, and 12 bases lay in between. Germline V lookup: CDR1 MNHEY, CDR2 SVGAGI. In DNA form, the CDR3 reads TGTGCCAGCAGCCGACACGAACGAGAGACCCAGTACTTC. Protein product: CASSRHERETQYF.

Details on this clone: Distinct nucleotide sequences in the sample also encode this CDR3. The V and J genes are TRBV18 and TRBJ2-7, with 11 bases identical to TRBD1. Per the germline V gene, CDR1 is KGHSH and CDR2 is LQKENI. J was trimmed by 2 bases and V by 4 bases; bases with no gene match: 1. This CDR3 has 14 amino acids. This CDR3 is CASSQGQGAYEQYF. DNA of the CDR3: TGTGCCAGCTCACAGGGACAGGGGGCCTACGAGCAGTACTTC.

The rearrangement uses TRBV19 and TRBJ1-5, with D perhaps TRBD1 (5 bases). Deletions cut 2 bases from V and 7 bases from J, with 12 bases between. The germline V gene has CDR1 LNHDA and CDR2 SQIVND (reference sequence). This CDR3 region has 14 residues. The CDR3 sequence: CASSINRGAQPQHF. CDR3 nucleotide sequence: TGTGCCAGTAGTATAAATCGAGGGGCGCAGCCCCAGCATTTT.

The chain employs TRBV18 and TRBJ2-2, with D possibly being TRBD1 (6 bases). Germline CDR1 is KGHSH and CDR2 is LQKENI. V dropped 3 bases and J dropped 1 base, with 12 bases sitting between them. The CDR3 has 16 amino acids. CDR3 loop: CASSPQGTLNTGELFF. Here the CDR3 DNA reads TGTGCCAGCTCACCTCAAGGGACACTGAACACCGGGGAGCTGTTTTTT.

The V and J genes are TRBV11-2 and TRBJ2-5; 14 bases fit TRBD2. J lost 4 bases, V lost 5 bases, and 6 bases had no gene match. From germline, CDR1 is SGHAT and CDR2 FQNNGV. The CDR3 is 16 amino acids. The CDR3 nucleotides are TGTGCCAGCAGCCAAGGGACTAGCGGGAGTGTAGAGACCCAGTACTTC. Its translation: CASSQGTSGSVETQYF.

The V call is TRBV7-3, the J call TRBJ2-5; 10 positions agree with TRBD1. Germline values: CDR1 SGHTA, CDR2 FQGTGA. Losses at the gene ends were 3 bases for V and 2 bases for J; bases not matched to a gene: 3. This CDR3 spans 15 amino acids. CDR3 sequence (DNA): TGTGCCAGCAGCTTGACAGGGGGCATGCAAGAGACCCAGTACTTC. Its translation is CASSLTGGMQETQYF.

This sequence joins TRBV6-5 and TRBJ2-7; D uncertain. This CDR3 comprises 8 residues. Trimming pared 11 bases from V and 9 bases from J, leaving 8 bases between. CDR1 is MNHEY and CDR2 is SVGAGI in the germline V gene. The chain's CDR3 is CAPHGQYF. The CDR3, as DNA: TGTGCCCCCCATGGGCAGTACTTC.

This chain links TRBV5-4 with TRBJ2-7, with unresolved D. CDR1 and CDR2 (germline): SGHNT, YYREEE (reference sequence). CDR3 length: 15 amino acids. The V end was cut by 0 bases, the J end by 0 bases, with 10 bases between. The CDR3 loop is CASSLGADSSYEQYF. CDR3 in DNA: TGTGCCAGCAGCTTGGGGGCAGACTCCTCCTACGAGCAGTACTTC.

Comments on this clone: This specimen includes other DNA sequences encoding the same CDR3. The chain combines TRBV5-4 with TRBJ1-1; D not certain. Germline values: CDR1 SGHNT, CDR2 YYREEE (reference sequence). CDR3 length: 13 residues. Trimming stripped 1 base from V and 1 base from J, with 5 bases between. CDR3 nucleotides: TGTGCCAGCAGCTTGTTCCAGAACACTGAAGCTTTCTTT. Translated, it gives CASSLFQNTEAFF.

The count of this clone is one. The rearrangement uses TRBV29-1 and TRBJ1-1, with D maybe TRBD1 (5 bases). V dropped 7 bases and J dropped 4 bases, with 13 bases sitting between them. The germline V gene has CDR1 SQVTM and CDR2 ANQGSEA. There are 12 residues in the CDR3. Written as DNA, the CDR3 is TGCAGCGCTGGGGCGGCCAGCACTGAAGCTTTCTTT. This encodes CSAGAASTEAFF.

As concerns this clone: Other DNA sequences in the same sample also yield this CDR3. The V gene is TRBV2, the J gene TRBJ1-2; no definite D call. Germline CDR1 reads SNHLY; CDR2 reads FYNNEI. CDR3 length equals 11 residues. Deletions cut 2 bases from V and 8 bases from J, with 6 bases between. CDR3 loop: CASSESGGYTF. The CDR3 DNA reads TGTGCCAGCAGTGAATCTGGGGGCTACACCTTC.

The gene calls are TRBV18 and TRBJ2-7, with 8 bases identical to TRBD2. The CDR3 sequence is 16 residues long. After removal of 3 bases from V and 6 bases from J, the junction contained 13 bases not matched to a gene. Germline V gene sequence: CDR1 KGHSH, CDR2 LQKENI. The CDR3 bases are TGTGCCAGCTCACCCATGGGGAGCGGGAGTGTAACCGAGCAGTACTTC. It translates to CASSPMGSGSVTEQYF.

V and J are TRBV2 and TRBJ1-1; tentatively, D is TRBD1 (6 bases). Germline CDR1 and CDR2: SNHLY and FYNNEI. V lost 5 bases to trimming and J lost 5 bases, with 15 bases between them. The CDR3 is 14 amino acids. The CDR3 region is CASSILTGKTEAFF. CDR3 in DNA: TGTGCCAGCAGTATCCTCACAGGGAAGACTGAAGCTTTCTTT.

This clone was detected a few times. Other DNA sequences in this specimen translate into the identical CDR3. The chain has TRBV2 and TRBJ1-2; no firm D call. Trimming shortened V by 8 bases and J by 4 bases, and 11 bases separated the two germline ends. Germline CDR1 SNHLY, CDR2 FYNNEI. The CDR3 is made up of 12 amino acids. The CDR3 spells CASSGSRYGYTF. In nucleotides, the CDR3 is TGTGCCAGCTCGGGATCCCGCTATGGCTACACCTTC.

The chain uses TRBV6-5 and TRBJ1-2, with D perhaps matching TRBD1 (6 bases). Germline loops: CDR1 MNHEY, CDR2 SVGAGI. This CDR3 has 13 residues. Trimming shortened V by 8 bases and J by 7 bases, and 17 bases separated the two germline ends. In DNA form, the CDR3 reads TGTGCCAGCGGGGGGCGAGGGTATGGTGGCTACACCTTC. It yields the protein CASGGRGYGGYTF.

The J gene is TRBJ1-4, the V gene TRBV2; D remains ambiguous. The V and J ends lost 3 bases and 0 bases respectively, with 5 bases between them. The CDR3 sequence is 14 residues long. CDR1 SNHLY and CDR2 FYNNEI come from the germline V gene. Written as DNA, the CDR3 is TGTGCCAGCAGTGATGGAGCAACTAATGAAAAACTGTTTTTT. Amino acids: CASSDGATNEKLFF.

The rearrangement uses TRBV30 and TRBJ1-3, with a tentative D call TRBD1 (5 bases). With 3 bases removed from V and 0 bases from J, the gap between germline ends came to 12 bases. Germline V gene lookup returns CDR1 GTSNPN and CDR2 SVGIG (reference sequence). The CDR3 has 15 amino acids. The CDR3 region is CAWRRDPYSGNTIYF. CDR3 nucleotide sequence: TGTGCCTGGAGAAGGGACCCATACTCTGGAAACACCATATATTTT.